Following are 8 T cell receptor beta chains from one sample sequenced in a study of T cell responses to AZD1222 COVID-19 vaccine (dated by TCRdb to 2020 to 2023). Sample time point, as interpreted from the label and publication: baseline before first vaccination. The library relied on the immunoSEQ multiplex PCR assay. In its TCRdb copy, this immuneACCESS table keeps in-frame sequences only and misses some clones. Where compared with another copy, unresolved V genes explain less than half of these, and the others have no known cause. The sample table records around 120,000 clones; approximately 88% of these occur just once. About 4.9% of the sample lies in the top ten. Specimen: peripheral blood, collected on day 0 of AZD1222 vaccination. The receptors come from an adult in good health.

This clone was observed a single time. The chain is built from TRBV18 and TRBJ1-4; 7 positions agree with TRBD1. The junction had 4 bases not matched to a gene; V was cut back by 5 bases and J by 4 bases. The CDR3 is made up of 14 amino acids. The germline CDR1 and CDR2 sequences are KGHSH and LQKENI. The CDR3: CASSAGQDNEKLFF. The CDR3 nucleotides read TGTGCCAGCTCAGCAGGACAGGATAATGAAAAACTGTTTTTT.

The chain combines TRBV7-9 with TRBJ1-2; D unclear. CDR1 is SEHNR and CDR2 is FQNEAQ in the germline V gene (reference sequence). This CDR3 comprises 14 residues. Trimming pared 5 bases from V and 4 bases from J, leaving 14 bases between. The CDR3 coding sequence is TGTGCCAGCAGCCCAGCCATTTTCGCCTATGGCTACACCTTC. This sequence encodes CASSPAIFAYGYTF.

A few counts support this clone. The same CDR3 arises from other DNA sequences in this sample as well. J is TRBJ2-7 and V is TRBV6-5; 9 nucleotides align to TRBD1. This CDR3 has 14 amino acids. The ends lost 6 bases at V and 3 bases at J; junction bases unmatched: 6. The germline CDR1 and CDR2 sequences are MNHEY and SVGAGI. The DNA of the CDR3 is TGTGCCAGCAGCCGACAGGGGGGGAGCTACGAGCAGTACTTC. Its translation is CASSRQGGSYEQYF.

The V call is TRBV4-2, the J call TRBJ2-5; D is ambiguous. Germline assignment: CDR1 LGHNA and CDR2 YNFKEQ. The CDR3 runs 13 residues. Trimming stripped 0 bases from V and 4 bases from J, with 6 bases between. This CDR3 reads CASSQELGETQYF. The DNA for the CDR3 is TGTGCCAGCAGCCAAGAGCTGGGAGAGACCCAGTACTTC.

With regard to this clone: One end of the junction fails to match germline, which may point to a read error. V gene TRBV29-1 combines with J gene TRBJ2-5; tentatively, D is TRBD2 (7 bases). The germline V gene encodes CDR1 SQVTM and CDR2 ANQGSEA. The CDR3 has 11 amino acids. Written as DNA, the CDR3 is TGCAGCGTCCAAAGGGGGGACTATATCCACTTC. Its translation: CSVQRGDYIHF. Looking up the rest from reference TRBV29-1 and TRBJ2-5 gives the full variable domain: SAVISQKPSRDICQRGTSLTIQCQVDSQVTMMFWYRQQPGQSLTLIATANQGSEATYESGFVIDKFPISRPNLTFSTLTVSNMSPEDSSIYLCSVQRGDYIHFGPGTRLLVL.

The chain couples TRBV7-3 to TRBJ2-5, with D unclear. There are 13 residues in the CDR3. Between the trimmed V and J ends, which lost 6 bases and 0 bases, there was a span of 8 bases. CDR1 SGHTA and CDR2 FQGTGA come from the germline V gene. For the CDR3, the DNA is TGTGCCAGCAGTTTAGGGAACCAAGAGACCCAGTACTTC. Its protein product is CASSLGNQETQYF.

Only one count was recorded for this clone. V is TRBV6-5 and J is TRBJ2-7; D remains unclear. The CDR3 runs 14 residues. Germline-derived CDR1 and CDR2 are MNHEY and SVGAGI. The V end lost 4 bases, the J end lost 3 bases, and 13 bases lay between the germline ends. In DNA form, the CDR3 reads TGTGCCAGCAGTTCCCCAGAAGAGCTCTACGAGCAGTACTTC. It yields the protein CASSSPEELYEQYF.

Here the CDR3 reads CASSEGGRGPEAFF. CDR3 nucleotide sequence: TGTGCCAGCAGCGAGGGAGGGCGCGGGCCTGAAGCTTTCTTT. The rearrangement uses TRBV3-1 (or the pseudogene TRBV3-2) and TRBJ1-1; D is unresolved. The CDR3 spans 14 residues. V gave up 5 bases and J gave up 6 bases, with 16 bases separating them. The germline V gene encodes CDR1 LGHDT and CDR2 YNNKEL (reference sequence).